Listed here are 22 T cell receptor beta chains from one sample, sequenced in a study of blood T cell repertoires in COVID-19. Produced via immunoSEQ multiplex PCR; TCRdb's table is partial and in-frame only. In the table there are 280,000 or so clones, 88% of which are singletons. What was sequenced was peripheral blood. The source of these receptors is a man younger than 35 with active or convalescent COVID-19.

The rearrangement links TRBV7-6 to TRBJ2-6, with D uncertain. Trimming removed 3 bases from V and 7 bases from J, with 4 bases in between. CDR1 and CDR2 from the germline V gene are SGHVS and FNYEAQ. This CDR3 comprises 12 residues. The CDR3 DNA follows: TGTGCCAGCAGCTTGCTAGCCAACGTCCTGACTTTC. Protein sequence: CASSLLANVLTF.

V and J are TRBV24-1 and TRBJ2-3; D gene uncertain. V was pared by 9 bases and J by 0 bases, with 15 bases between. Germline-derived CDR1 and CDR2 are KGHDR and SFDVKD. The length of the CDR3 is 15 residues. The CDR3 bases are TGTGCCACCCGGCTCAGGTCTCCCAGCACAGATACGCAGTATTTT. It translates to CATRLRSPSTDTQYF.

This chain joins TRBV6-5 and TRBJ2-3, with D possibly matching TRBD1 (6 bases). This CDR3 spans 15 amino acids. Looked up from germline, CDR1 is MNHEY and CDR2 is SVGAGI. The V end lost 7 bases, the J end lost 2 bases, and 16 bases lay between the germline ends. CDR3 nucleotides: TGTGCCAGCAACCATGTGGGGGCCGCCACAGATACGCAGTATTTT. Amino acids: CASNHVGAATDTQYF.

The chain uses TRBV4-1 and TRBJ1-5; D remains ambiguous. Germline assignment: CDR1 MGHRA and CDR2 YSYEKL. V was pared by 4 bases and J by 4 bases, with 8 bases between. The CDR3 runs to 13 residues. CDR3 sequence: CASSLMRNQPQHF. The CDR3 coding sequence is TGCGCCAGCAGCCTTATGAGGAATCAGCCCCAGCATTTT.

The rearrangement uses TRBV19 and TRBJ2-7; D perhaps matches TRBD2 (6 bases). This CDR3 contains 15 residues. V lost 3 bases and J 0 bases, leaving 12 bases between the germline ends. Germline V CDR1 and CDR2: LNHDA, SQIVND (reference sequence). The CDR3 protein is CASSIVGGPSYEQYF. CDR3 DNA: TGTGCCAGTAGTATTGTGGGGGGTCCCTCCTACGAGCAGTACTTC.

The chain is built from TRBV12-5 and TRBJ2-2, with D hard to call. This CDR3 region has 12 residues. Trimming stripped 7 bases from V and 6 bases from J, with 9 bases between. Germline V gene data show CDR1 as LGHNT and CDR2 as FRNRAP. This chain's CDR3 is CASATESGELFF. The CDR3, as DNA: TGTGCTAGTGCCACGGAGTCCGGGGAGCTGTTTTTT.

The V call is TRBV2, the J call TRBJ2-7; 8 bases are shared with TRBD1. This CDR3 contains 14 residues. V lost 6 bases and J lost 6; bases outside the gene matches: 10. In germline, CDR1 is SNHLY, CDR2 FYNNEI. The CDR3 reads CASRASGGISEQYF. The CDR3 DNA reads TGTGCCAGCAGAGCGTCAGGGGGCATTAGCGAGCAGTACTTC.

The rearrangement links TRBV2 to TRBJ2-1; 11 bases line up with TRBD1. CDR1 SNHLY and CDR2 FYNNEI come from the germline V gene. This CDR3 contains 14 residues. V dropped 7 bases and J dropped 7; count of bases not matched to a gene: 6. The CDR3: CASKPDRGRNEQFF. The CDR3 nucleotides read TGTGCCAGCAAACCGGACAGGGGGCGGAATGAGCAGTTCTTC.

The rearrangement links TRBV7-9 to TRBJ1-1, with D possibly TRBD1 on 5 matching bases. Deletions cut 1 base from V and 7 bases from J, with 7 bases between. The CDR3 extends over 12 amino acids. CDR1 and CDR2 (germline): SEHNR, FQNEAQ (reference sequence). The CDR3 DNA reads TGTGCCAGCAGCTTAGTTCAGGGTGAAGCTTTCTTT. Translating it yields CASSLVQGEAFF.

This clone was counted only a few times. V and J are TRBV4-3 and TRBJ2-6, with 11 bases that match TRBD1. Germline V gives CDR1 LGHNA, CDR2 YSLEER. J lost 4 bases, V lost 4 bases, and 9 bases had no gene match. The CDR3 consists of 18 residues. CDR3 sequence (DNA): TGCGCCAGCAGCCCGTGGACAGGGGGCGAGACGGGGGCCAACGTCCTGACTTTC. Its protein product is CASSPWTGGETGANVLTF.

V gene TRBV5-1 combines with J gene TRBJ1-2, with 9 bases lining up with TRBD1. The J segment lost 7 bases and the V segment lost 0 bases, leaving 4 bases of the junction unmatched. This CDR3 has 14 amino acids. Germline V gene lookup returns CDR1 SGHRS and CDR2 YFSETQ. The DNA of the CDR3 is TGCGCCAGCAGCTTGGGGACAGGGGAGACTGGCTACACCTTC. Encoded protein: CASSLGTGETGYTF.

The CDR3 coding sequence is TGTGCCAGCAGGGCCGAGGCGGCTAATGAAAAACTGTTTTTT. This sequence encodes CASRAEAANEKLFF. The chain recombines TRBV2 with TRBJ1-4; D gene ambiguous. Deletions cut 6 bases from V and 3 bases from J, with 11 bases between. Germline V gives CDR1 SNHLY, CDR2 FYNNEI. The CDR3 contains 14 residues.

The chain links TRBV5-1 to TRBJ1-5, with D uncertain. CDR1 is SGHRS and CDR2 is YFSETQ in the germline V gene. The CDR3 sequence is 18 residues long. With 1 base removed from V and 0 bases from J, the gap between germline ends came to 17 bases. DNA for the CDR3: TGCGCCAGCAGCTTGTATGGTGTTACGCCTATTAGCAATCAGCCCCAGCATTTT. Translated, it gives CASSLYGVTPISNQPQHF.

The chain joins TRBV6-1 to TRBJ1-1; D not certain. The CDR3 loop spans 16 amino acids. Germline V gives CDR1 MNHNS, CDR2 SASEGT. The V and J ends lost 4 bases and 4 bases respectively, with 19 bases between them. Here the CDR3 DNA reads TGTGCCAGCAGTGTCGGAAGGGTCGGGAGGTTCACTGAAGCTTTCTTT. Translated: CASSVGRVGRFTEAFF.

This rearrangement joins TRBV5-4 to TRBJ2-3, with D maybe TRBD1 (5 bases). Germline CDR1 is SGHNT and CDR2 is YYREEE (reference sequence). CDR3 length: 15 amino acids. Trimming left V 0 bases short and J 5 bases short, with 13 bases between. The CDR3 loop is CASSLVVSGRDTQYF. The DNA for the CDR3 is TGTGCCAGCAGCTTGGTGGTGTCAGGGCGAGATACGCAGTATTTT.

This chain uses TRBV5-4 with TRBJ1-2; tentative D call: TRBD1 (5 bases). Germline values: CDR1 SGHNT, CDR2 YYREEE (reference sequence). The CDR3 is made up of 12 amino acids. Trimming removed 4 bases at V and 8 bases at J, with 12 bases between. Written as DNA, the CDR3 is TGTGCCAGCAGCCCCCAAGGGGAAGGCTACACCTTC. Residues: CASSPQGEGYTF.

The DNA of the CDR3 is TGTGCCAGCAGTTTCGGGCTAGCGGGGGGGCCGAAGTACAATGAGCAGTTCTTC. It codes for CASSFGLAGGPKYNEQFF. The chain employs TRBV27 and TRBJ2-1, with 12 positions matching TRBD2. The V gene's germline CDR1 is MNHEY and CDR2 SMNVEV (reference sequence). CDR3 length equals 18 residues. Losses at the gene ends were 3 bases for V and 4 bases for J; bases not matched to a gene: 10.

The rearrangement uses TRBV5-4 and TRBJ1-6, with D unresolved. V was clipped by 0 bases and J by 3 bases, with 7 bases between them. Germline assignment: CDR1 SGHNT and CDR2 YYREEE (reference sequence). CDR3 length: 15 amino acids. CDR3 nucleotide sequence: TGTGCCAGCAGCTTGGCCTCGGGCTATAATTCACCCCTCCACTTT. Translation: CASSLASGYNSPLHF.

V is TRBV29-1 and J is TRBJ1-1, with D maybe TRBD1 (6 bases). V lost 6 bases and J lost 11, with 16 bases in between. This CDR3 contains 11 residues. Germline assignment: CDR1 SQVTM and CDR2 ANQGSEA. The CDR3 DNA follows: TGCAGCGTCGCGGGGAGGGGGGTGGCTTTCTTT. Its protein product is CSVAGRGVAFF.

The gene calls are TRBV5-6 and TRBJ2-7; the D gene is possibly TRBD1 (6 bases). The germline CDR1 and CDR2 sequences are SGHDT and YYEEEE. The CDR3 contains 18 residues. The V gene lost 0 bases and the J gene lost 1 base, with 20 bases spanning the gap. The CDR3: CASSLARDTHSPSYEQYF. For the CDR3, the DNA is TGTGCCAGCAGCTTGGCAAGGGACACCCACAGTCCTTCCTACGAGCAGTACTTC.

This clone appeared a few times. The V call is TRBV7-2, the J call TRBJ1-2; D gene ambiguous. The CDR3 is 14 amino acids. V was cut by 1 base and J by 1 base, with 7 bases left in between. Germline V gene sequence: CDR1 SGHTA, CDR2 FQGNSA. CDR3 protein: CASSLGAVNYGYTF. Here the CDR3 DNA reads TGTGCCAGCAGCTTAGGGGCAGTTAACTATGGCTACACCTTC.

V usage is TRBV29-1 and J usage is TRBJ2-7; maybe TRBD1 (6 bases). The V gene lost 2 bases and the J gene lost 4 bases, with 12 bases spanning the gap. The CDR3 length is 13 residues. Per the germline V gene, CDR1 is SQVTM and CDR2 is ANQGSEA. CDR3 bases: TGCAGCGTTGAAACGGAAGGGGGATACGAGCAGTACTTC. Translated, it gives CSVETEGGYEQYF.